A single TCR beta chain is shown here with its context. Its antigen is unknown. The data derive from a study of a mutant IDH1 vaccine in newly diagnosed glioma. Study as a whole: Beginning 4-6 weeks after radiotherapy alone, or with temozolomide cycles, vaccination took place. Study-wide results and limits: It seemed that pseudoprogression was not linked to changes in the top peripheral T cell clonotypes.

Germline loops: CDR1 GTSNPN, CDR2 SVGIG (reference sequence). V lost 0 bases, J lost 0 bases, and 6 bases lay in between. The CDR3 is 15 amino acids. Only in-frame clones appear in the TCRdb table, and some are missing; sequencing was by immunoSEQ multiplex PCR. The data contain tens of thousands of clones, about four fifths of them singletons. The sample's time point: week 35, safety follow-up. All doses held 300 ug of mutant IDH1 20-mer peptide, with topical imiquimod. Eight vaccinations reached patients in weeks 1, 3, 5, 7, 11, 15, 19 and 23. The receptor's source is a woman between 18 and 29 years old with glioma. The sequences come from PBMCs, collected from a glioma patient whose treatment included an IDH1 peptide vaccine. The rearrangement links TRBV30 to TRBJ2-6, with D uncertain. The CDR3 coding sequence is TGTGCCTGGAGTGTGGGAAGCTCTGGGGCCAACGTCCTGACTTTC. This codes for CAWSVGSSGANVLTF.